Described below is a single TCR beta chain sequence and its context. This clonotype turned up a few times. This receptor's antigen is unknown. No much larger clonotype is one base removed from it; base qualities were not supplied. CDR1 is given as SGHTA and CDR2 as FQGNSA, both from the germline V gene. Measured from the cysteine to the phenylalanine, the CDR3 is 15 residues long. The kept DNA is CDR3 alone, 45 bases in frame from the first base. V is reduced by 5 bases and J by 0 bases, leaving a spacing of 13 bases between them. The sample comes from a study of CD8 T cells in ankylosing spondylitis (dated by TCRdb to about 2017). Background on the whole study: The study set out to find disease-linked TCR variants by profiling T cell receptor beta repertoires in ankylosing spondylitis patients and healthy donors. The full study cohort was made up of about 24 ankylosing spondylitis patients and over 90 healthy donors. Peripheral blood samples were taken, and synovial fluid was additionally collected from ankylosing spondylitis patients.

Points the paper makes about the study in general: Significant enrichment of the disease-linked clones was reported in matched synovial fluid samples from ankylosing spondylitis patients. In peripheral blood, the disease-linked clones were found at relatively low frequencies and had a CD8+ phenotype. Some motif variants had previously been reported in the synovial fluid and blood of reactive arthritis patients, which suggests shared mechanisms of disease initiation. A TCR beta motif of about eight highly homologous amino acid variants appeared characteristic of blood from ankylosing spondylitis patients.

Sequencing was performed on an Illumina HiSeq 2500. TCR beta libraries were prepared by quantitative 5'-RACE with molecular barcodes. As for the authors' bioinformatics: A new computational method, built on a probabilistic model of VDJ rearrangement, was used to identify disease-linked TCR variants. TCRdb reprocessing: public reads trimmed at Q25 with fastp, clones called with MiXCR, in-frame beta chains kept. Each CDR3 protein gets just one entry, which takes the most common genes and DNA from the rows behind it. TCRdb's processing, not the authors' own work, is the source of the V and J calls. Counted in this sample were about 540,000 distinct CDR3 sequences; approximately 11% of them appeared once. The ten top clones hold nearly 7% of the sample.

The sample consisted of blood, either unsorted or a sorted T cell fraction (not recorded which). The V gene is TRBV7-2 and the J gene is TRBJ1-1; no D gene is confidently identified. This sequence was found in a male donor with ankylosing spondylitis. The bases are TGTGCCAGCAGCAGTCTCGGAGCTATGAACACTGAAGCTTTCTTT. Translated, this gives CASSSLGAMNTEAFF.